The 15 T cell receptor beta chains below were found in one sample sequenced in a study of blood T cell repertoires in COVID-19. TCRdb's table, derived via immunoSEQ multiplex PCR, lists solely in-frame clones and lacks some. Of over 200,000 clones in the sample, over 75% are singletons; the top ten hold roughly a sixth. What was sequenced was PBMCs or T cells enriched from blood (not recorded which). The receptors were gathered from a young man who had recovered from COVID-19.

The rearrangement links TRBV10-3 to TRBJ1-2, with TRBD1 as a possible D gene (6 bases). Germline CDR1 reads ENHRY; CDR2 reads SYGVKD. V lost 4 bases to trimming and J lost 2 bases, with 11 bases between them. The CDR3 has 14 residues. The CDR3 loop reads CAISAGEINYGYTF. The CDR3 DNA is TGTGCCATCAGTGCAGGGGAAATCAACTATGGCTACACCTTC.

The CDR3 loop is CAFQTQDTEAFF. The CDR3 region has the DNA TGTGCCTTTCAGACCCAGGACACTGAAGCTTTCTTT. The chain carries TRBV30 and TRBJ1-1; no definite D call. The germline V gene encodes CDR1 GTSNPN and CDR2 SVGIG (reference sequence). The CDR3 sequence is 12 residues long. The V end was cut by 7 bases, the J end by 3 bases, with 12 bases between.

Concerning this clone: Distinct nucleotide sequences in the sample also encode this CDR3. This chain uses TRBV30 with TRBJ1-6, with TRBD1 as a possible D gene (5 bases). Trimming removed 0 bases from V and 7 bases from J, with 10 bases in between. The CDR3 covers 14 residues. From germline, CDR1 is GTSNPN and CDR2 SVGIG (reference sequence). For the CDR3, the DNA is TGTGCCTGGAGTGTTCAGGGAGGCAATTCACCCCTCCACTTT. Its translation: CAWSVQGGNSPLHF.

V is TRBV5-1 and J is TRBJ1-1, with TRBD1 identical over 7 bases. Looked up from germline, CDR1 is SGHRS and CDR2 is YFSETQ. The V and J ends lost 2 bases and 3 bases, in that order; junction bases with no gene match: 10. This CDR3 comprises 16 residues. The CDR3 loop is CASSFIGQVFYTEAFF. The CDR3 nucleotides read TGCGCCAGCAGCTTCATCGGACAGGTGTTCTACACTGAAGCTTTCTTT.

V is TRBV30 and J is TRBJ1-1; D might be TRBD1 (5 bases). Germline loops: CDR1 GTSNPN, CDR2 SVGIG (reference sequence). The CDR3 is 11 amino acids. The V gene lost 3 bases and the J gene lost 8 bases, with 10 bases spanning the gap. CDR3 region: CAWRKTEEAFF. CDR3 sequence (DNA): TGTGCCTGGAGGAAGACAGAGGAAGCTTTCTTT.

The chain uses TRBV10-1 and TRBJ2-7; D might be TRBD2 (6 bases). Trimming took 5 bases from V and 2 from J, leaving 16 bases between them. The CDR3 is 15 residues long. Germline CDR1 reads WNHNN; CDR2 reads SYGVQD (reference sequence). The CDR3 region has the DNA TGCGCCAGCAGTCCACTGCCGGGGGACGCCTACGAGCAGTACTTC. Amino acids: CASSPLPGDAYEQYF.

The rearrangement links TRBV6-5 to TRBJ1-4; 8 bases are shared with TRBD1. The length of the CDR3 is 15 residues. The junction had 10 bases not matched to a gene; V was cut back by 6 bases and J by 7 bases. Germline values: CDR1 MNHEY, CDR2 SVGAGI. The CDR3 DNA reads TGTGCCAGCAGGCAATTCAGGGGGCGCGGTGAAAAACTGTTTTTT. It encodes CASRQFRGRGEKLFF.

Here the CDR3 DNA reads TGTGCCAGCAGCTTAGGTACGGGAGTCGAGCAGTTCTTC. It specifies CASSLGTGVEQFF. The rearrangement uses TRBV11-2 and TRBJ2-1, with D tentatively TRBD2 (6 bases). The CDR3 spans 13 residues. Trimming removed 1 base at V and 10 bases at J, with 11 bases between. The V gene's germline CDR1 is SGHAT and CDR2 FQNNGV.

The CDR3 loop reads CASSSPGQGLSSNQPQHF. CDR3 nucleotide sequence: TGTGCCAGCAGTTCGCCGGGACAGGGGTTATCTAGCAATCAGCCCCAGCATTTT. This chain uses TRBV28 with TRBJ1-5; 10 bases map to TRBD1. The CDR3 has 18 amino acids. Germline V gene data show CDR1 as MDHEN and CDR2 as SYDVKM. V lost 4 bases, J lost 0 bases, and 9 bases stayed unmatched.

This chain connects TRBV7-9 to TRBJ1-4; D is possibly TRBD1 (5 bases). The CDR3 runs 13 residues. Germline loops: CDR1 SEHNR, CDR2 FQNEAQ (reference sequence). Trimming cost V 5 bases and J 4 bases, with 8 bases left between them. CDR3 protein: CASSQGINEKLFF. The CDR3 DNA reads TGTGCCAGCAGCCAGGGAATTAATGAAAAACTGTTTTTT.

The J gene is TRBJ2-3, the V gene TRBV19; 12 positions match TRBD2. The CDR3 is 16 amino acids. V was pared by 5 bases and J by 2 bases, with 5 bases of the junction left unmatched. The germline V gene has CDR1 LNHDA and CDR2 SQIVND (reference sequence). CDR3 sequence: CASSRLAGGLTDTQYF. The DNA for the CDR3 is TGTGCCAGTAGTCGGCTAGCGGGGGGGCTCACAGATACGCAGTATTTT.

V and J are TRBV6-2 or TRBV6-3 and TRBJ1-2; D is ambiguous. Per germline, CDR1 MNHEY and CDR2 SVGEGT. The CDR3 covers 14 residues. Trimming took off 3 bases at V and 4 bases at J, with 12 bases between the two ends. CDR3 amino acids: CASSYFPIPYGYTF. Here the CDR3 DNA reads TGTGCCAGCAGTTATTTCCCTATCCCCTATGGCTACACCTTC.

This clone was seen only a few times. The chain has TRBV11-2 and TRBJ2-7; the match to TRBD1 covers 9 bases. The germline V gene has CDR1 SGHAT and CDR2 FQNNGV. This CDR3 region has 13 residues. After removal of 5 bases from V and 7 bases from J, the junction contained 6 bases not matched to a gene. CDR3 loop: CASSLGQGLEQYF. The CDR3 coding sequence is TGTGCCAGCAGCCTGGGACAGGGACTGGAGCAGTACTTC. The complete variable domain, with remaining parts taken from reference TRBV11-2 and TRBJ2-7, reads EAGVAQSPRYKIIEKRQSVAFWCNPISGHATLYWYQQILGQGPKLLIQFQNNGVVDDSQLPKDRFSAERLKGVDSTLKIQPAKLEDSAVYLCASSLGQGLEQYFGPGTRLTVT.

This clone was recorded only once. CDR3 DNA sequence: TGTGCCAGCAGCCCCGACAGGGTTAACAATGAAAAACTGTTTTTT. Amino acids: CASSPDRVNNEKLFF. The gene calls are TRBV5-6 and TRBJ1-4, with 7 bases identical to TRBD1. The CDR3 spans 15 residues. J gave up 5 bases and V 4 bases, and 8 bases lay outside the gene matches. Germline V gene lookup returns CDR1 SGHDT and CDR2 YYEEEE.

The genes are TRBV6-1 and TRBJ2-7, with 7 positions matching TRBD1. The CDR3 has 15 amino acids. Germline V gene data show CDR1 as MNHNS and CDR2 as SASEGT. J gave up 0 bases and V 1 base, and 3 bases lay outside the gene matches. CDR3 in amino acids: CASSEGTGDSYEQYF. CDR3 sequence (DNA): TGTGCCAGCAGTGAAGGGACAGGCGACTCCTACGAGCAGTACTTC.